This T cell receptor beta chain originates from a study of identifying expanded T cells in peripheral blood. Germline loops: CDR1 MNHEY, CDR2 SVGAGI. This CDR3 contains 15 residues. Deletions cut 0 bases from V and 10 bases from J, with 13 bases between. Profiled with immunoSEQ multiplex PCR; TCRdb holds only in-frame clones, not every one. The table lists about 130,000 clones, around nine tenths of them singletons. Sequenced sample: blood. This TCR was sampled from a person aged 18 to 75 in good health. The V and J genes are TRBV6-5 and TRBJ1-6, with D possibly TRBD1 on 5 matching bases. Here the CDR3 DNA reads TGTGCCAGCAGTTACTCGGGTAGGGGCGACTCACCCCTCCACTTT. The encoded protein is CASSYSGRGDSPLHF.